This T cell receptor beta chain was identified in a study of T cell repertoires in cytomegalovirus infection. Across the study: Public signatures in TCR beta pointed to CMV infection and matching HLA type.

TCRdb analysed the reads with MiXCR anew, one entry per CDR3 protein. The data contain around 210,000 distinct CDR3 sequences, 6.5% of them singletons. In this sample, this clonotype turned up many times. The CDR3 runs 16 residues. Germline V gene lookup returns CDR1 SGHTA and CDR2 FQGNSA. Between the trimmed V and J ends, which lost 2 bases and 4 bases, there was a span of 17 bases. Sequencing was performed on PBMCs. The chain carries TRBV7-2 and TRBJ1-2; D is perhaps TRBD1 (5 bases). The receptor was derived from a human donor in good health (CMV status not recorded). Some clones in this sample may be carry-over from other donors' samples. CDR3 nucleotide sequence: TGTGCCAGCAGCTTAACGGGGCAGGGAGCATTCTATGGCTACACCTTC. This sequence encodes CASSLTGQGAFYGYTF.